The entry that follows covers one T cell receptor (beta chain) sequence. Its specificity is not known. The table came from immunoSEQ multiplex PCR; TCRdb's copy has only in-frame clones and leaves some out. Of 150,000 or so clones in the sample, approximately 90% were seen once. Germline V gives CDR1 MDHEN, CDR2 SYDVKM. Trimming at V came to 6 bases and at J to 6 bases, leaving 9 bases not matched to a gene. CDR3 length: 15 residues. These data are taken from a study of T cell responses to AZD1222 COVID-19 vaccine. Study-wide background: Pooled in the analysis were second doses at about 4 or about 12 weeks. General study results and limits: In a largely white British group with more females than males, clonal diversity was possibly underestimated. Of the AZD1222 recipients, only 6 or 7 were seropositive at baseline.

This receptor was taken from an adult in good health. Sequencing was performed on peripheral blood, taken on day 0 of AZD1222 vaccination. This chain joins TRBV28 and TRBJ2-1, with 9 bases fitting TRBD2. The chain's CDR3 is CASRVAGGPSNEQFF. The CDR3 DNA reads as TGTGCCAGCAGGGTTGCGGGAGGGCCCAGCAATGAGCAGTTCTTC.